These T cell receptor beta chains were read from a single sample in a study of spatial heterogeneity in lung cancer. From the 5' RACE reads, TCRdb called clonotypes with MiXCR, one entry per CDR3 protein. The sample includes about 70,000 distinct CDR3 sequences, approximately 8.9% of them seen just once. This material consisted of PBMCs, taken at follow-up. The receptors were gathered from a female donor with early-stage non-small cell lung cancer. The CDR3 runs from the conserved cysteine through the conserved F or W. Some rows have no size entry. The others give once, few or many, or a class for an expanded clone.

clone_size | j_call | v_call | cdr3_aa
many | TRBJ2-5 | TRBV25-1 | CASSDTRVQETQYF
. | TRBJ2-7 | TRBV28 | CASSFELATYEQYF
many | TRBJ2-1 | TRBV7-3 | CASSLMSSGTSEQFF
many | TRBJ2-5 | TRBV7-9 | CASSSGRGSQETQYF
. | TRBJ1-5 | TRBV7-9 | CASSLQVNQPQHF
few | TRBJ1-2 | TRBV11-2 | CASSPRTGLDSNYGYTF
few | TRBJ2-7 | TRBV6-2/TRBV6-3 | CASSYGSVSYEQYF
many | TRBJ2-2 | TRBV20-1 | CSARQGSTGELFF
many | TRBJ1-2 | TRBV6-5 | CASSYLVDSFYGYTF
many | TRBJ2-7 | TRBV28 | CASQQGTTGEQYF
many | TRBJ2-5 | TRBV2 | CASRGQETQYF
. | TRBJ2-7 | TRBV20-1 | CSARPHVADEQYF
few | TRBJ2-7 | TRBV5-1 | CASSLAASGIYEQYF
many | TRBJ2-1 | TRBV7-2 | CASSLTSGNYNEQFF
. | TRBJ1-4 | TRBV6-5 | CASRRQAYNEKLFF
. | TRBJ2-7 | TRBV24-1 | CATGAGALYEQYF
many | TRBJ2-7 | TRBV7-9 | CASSTPGLAPYEQYF
. | TRBJ2-1 | TRBV3-1 | CASSQATSERYNEQFF
many | TRBJ2-1 | TRBV27 | CAITDRRDEQFF
many | TRBJ1-4 | TRBV4-2 | CASSQDGTRRATNEKLFF
few | TRBJ2-1 | TRBV9 | CASSVVGGRPNEQFF
many | TRBJ2-7 | TRBV5-1 | CASSLLLADYEQYF
many | TRBJ1-5 | TRBV19 | CASQVEGAKGNQPQHF
many | TRBJ2-1 | TRBV29-1 | CSVRLRTVDNEQFF
many | TRBJ1-4 | TRBV7-2 | CASSPRPLGGEKLFF
many | TRBJ1-6 | TRBV2 | CASHKWDRDRYSPLHF